The source of this T cell receptor (beta chain) is a study of blood T cell repertoires in COVID-19. Study at large: COVID-19 samples, acute and convalescent, were from the United States, Italy and Spain. T cells, B-cell-depleted T cells, or PBMCs supplied cDNA or gDNA.

This clone was detected only a few times. Source study methods: Estimated nucleated cell counts came from reference gene primer amplification. TCRdb's table, derived via immunoSEQ multiplex PCR, lists solely in-frame clones and lacks some. V and J calls and clone size are as listed in that table; D and trimming were resolved from the DNA. The sample carries 90,000 to 140,000 clones, about four fifths recorded once. The CDR3 has 15 residues. CDR1 is MNHEY, CDR2 SVGAGI, per germline. Trimming took off 4 bases at V and 1 base at J, with 14 bases between the two ends. The chain combines TRBV6-5 with TRBJ2-7, with D unresolved. This receptor was taken from a woman in her 70s with acute or convalescent COVID-19. Sequencing input: peripheral blood. The CDR3 reads CASSFAQLGSYEQYF. CDR3 sequence (DNA): TGTGCCAGCAGTTTCGCACAGCTTGGGTCCTACGAGCAGTACTTC.